This TCR beta chain was recorded in a study of blood T cell repertoires in COVID-19. Study in general: The study drew acute and convalescent COVID-19 samples from the United States, Italy and Spain.

Data came from immunoSEQ multiplex PCR; TCRdb stores just in-frame clones and leaves some out. The sample holds 70,000 or so clones, 60% to 80% seen once. The CDR3 totals 14 residues. V dropped 10 bases and J dropped 2; count of bases not matched to a gene: 7. Germline V gene data show CDR1 as LNHDA and CDR2 as SQIVND (reference sequence). The TCR comes from a man aged 60 to 75 with acute or convalescent COVID-19. Sample: peripheral blood. The chain uses TRBV19 and TRBJ2-2; 7 nucleotides line up with TRBD1. The DNA of the CDR3 is TGTGCCACCGAGGGGGCTCCCAACACCGGGGAGCTGTTTTTT. This gives the protein CATEGAPNTGELFF.